This T cell receptor (beta chain) was sequenced for a study of blood T cell repertoires in COVID-19. Study at large: There were acute and convalescent COVID-19 samples, and they came from the United States, Italy and Spain.

Those who participated ranged in age from about 18 to 89 years and resided in 20 to 25 US areas. Categorization into cohorts depended on clinical history that participants reported. Sequencing used immunoSEQ multiplex PCR; TCRdb keeps in-frame clones, though not all of them. The sample has approximately 390,000 clones, approximately 87% seen once. This CDR3 has 17 amino acids. V gave up 8 bases and J gave up 2 bases; unmatched junction bases: 14. CDR1 and CDR2 from the germline V gene are LNHDA and SQIVND (reference sequence). Sequenced: PBMCs or T cells enriched from blood (not recorded which). The receptor comes from a woman between 45 and 65 years old who had recovered from COVID-19. The V and J genes are TRBV19 and TRBJ2-3; TRBD2 matches at 9 bases. CDR3 region: CASSAQRKRGVTDTQYF. CDR3 in DNA: TGTGCCAGTTCCGCCCAGAGAAAGCGGGGGGTCACAGATACGCAGTATTTT. The full variable domain, completed using reference TRBV19 and TRBJ2-3, is DGGITQSPKYLFRKEGQNVTLSCEQNLNHDAMYWYRQDPGQGLRLIYYSQIVNDFQKGDIAEGYSVSREKKESFPLTVTSAQKNPTAFYLCASSAQRKRGVTDTQYFGPGTRLTVL.